The 9 T cell receptor beta chains listed next were all sequenced from one sample in a study of Ad26.COV2.S vaccination and SARS-CoV-2 variants. Assay: immunoSEQ multiplex PCR; the TCRdb copy retains only in-frame clones and omits some. The sample has over 300,000 clones; 83% are singletons. Treatment given: roughly 20 received Ad26.COV2.S at low or high dose, single or two shots; about 5 received placebo; per-sample allocation not given. Specimen acquisition occurred on day 63 following the initial vaccine or placebo injection. The starting material was peripheral blood, obtained in a trial of Ad26.COV2.S vaccine versus placebo. Receptors were obtained from a person aged 18-65 years who received the Ad26.COV2.S COVID-19 vaccine or a placebo.

In regard to this clone: This specimen includes other DNA sequences encoding the same CDR3. V gene TRBV29-1 combines with J gene TRBJ2-3, with TRBD2 identical over 7 bases. Looked up from germline, CDR1 is SQVTM and CDR2 is ANQGSEA. The V and J ends lost 2 bases and 1 base, in that order; junction bases with no gene match: 0. The CDR3 runs to 13 residues. CDR3 nucleotides: TGCAGCGTTGAACGGGGGGGCACAGATACGCAGTATTTT. Its translation: CSVERGGTDTQYF.

This clone has just a few counts. The chain has TRBV24-1 and TRBJ1-5; D not certain. CDR1 is KGHDR and CDR2 is SFDVKD in the germline V gene. CDR3 length equals 13 residues. V lost 5 bases and J 4 bases, leaving 8 bases between the germline ends. The CDR3 loop reads CATSVSGNQPQHF. The CDR3 DNA follows: TGTGCCACCAGTGTCTCGGGGAATCAGCCCCAGCATTTT.

In its sample, this clone was seen once. The chain uses TRBV2 and TRBJ2-1, with D possibly TRBD2 on 6 matching bases. V lost 10 bases, J lost 8 bases, and 9 bases lay in between. This CDR3 region has 10 residues. CDR1 is SNHLY, CDR2 FYNNEI, per germline. The CDR3 coding sequence is TGTGCCACCTGGGAGGATGAGCAGTTCTTC. Amino acid sequence: CATWEDEQFF.

CDR3 amino acids: CASSFGAAGKLFF. DNA for the CDR3: TGTGCCAGCAGCTTCGGGGCTGCGGGGAAACTGTTTTTT. The V and J genes are TRBV11-3 and TRBJ1-4; tentative D call: TRBD1 (5 bases). CDR3 length: 13 residues. The germline CDR1 and CDR2 sequences are SGHNT and YENEEA. Trimming took 3 bases from V and 11 from J, leaving 13 bases between them.

The chain links TRBV10-3 to TRBJ1-2; 8 positions agree with TRBD1. Per germline, CDR1 ENHRY and CDR2 SYGVKD. The length of the CDR3 is 15 residues. V lost 8 bases to trimming and J lost 1 base; unmatched junction nucleotides: 9. The CDR3, as DNA: TGTGCCATCGGAGGGGACAGGAACAATAACTATGGCTACACCTTC. Residues: CAIGGDRNNNYGYTF.

The gene calls are TRBV6-4 and TRBJ2-1; a possible D gene is TRBD2 (7 bases). Germline CDR1 is MRHNA and CDR2 is SNTAGT. The CDR3 sequence is 14 residues long. Trimming took off 5 bases at V and 10 bases at J, with 18 bases between the two ends. The CDR3 nucleotides read TGTGCCAGCAGTCCCGAGGGGGGGCCCCAAGAGCAGTTCTTC. Translating gives CASSPEGGPQEQFF.

This chain joins TRBV6-5 and TRBJ1-2; D unresolved. The CDR3 consists of 15 residues. The germline V gene has CDR1 MNHEY and CDR2 SVGAGI. Between the trimmed V and J ends, which lost 2 bases and 0 bases, there was a span of 10 bases. This chain's CDR3 is CASSYHPGSNYGYTF. In nucleotides, the CDR3 is TGTGCCAGCAGTTACCACCCGGGGTCTAACTATGGCTACACCTTC.

The rearrangement links TRBV6-2 or TRBV6-3 to TRBJ1-4, with 7 bases that match TRBD1. This CDR3 comprises 14 residues. Germline V gene data show CDR1 as MNHEY and CDR2 as SVGEGT. V gave up 6 bases and J gave up 8 bases; unmatched junction bases: 9. CDR3 in amino acids: CASSHGQAPEKLFF. DNA for the CDR3: TGTGCCAGCAGCCACGGACAGGCCCCGGAAAAACTGTTTTTT.

V and J are TRBV7-6 and TRBJ2-1, with 11 bases that match TRBD2. The CDR3 extends over 16 amino acids. V gave up 5 bases and J gave up 3 bases; unmatched junction bases: 6. In germline, CDR1 is SGHVS, CDR2 FNYEAQ. The CDR3 spells CASSPIAGGLYNEQFF. CDR3 coding DNA: TGTGCCAGCAGCCCCATAGCGGGGGGGCTCTACAATGAGCAGTTCTTC.